The 30 T cell receptor beta chains below come from one sample, sequenced in a study of blood T cell repertoires in COVID-19 (dated by TCRdb to the early 2020s). The method was the immunoSEQ multiplex PCR assay. Drawn from immuneACCESS, this table holds only the in-frame rearrangements with V and J called that TCRdb kept. Clones are partly lost; checked studies trace under half to an unresolved V gene and leave the rest unexplained. In all, the sample holds around 98,000 clones, and about 81% of those were seen once. The ten largest clones capture roughly 17% of the sample. The sequenced sample consisted of peripheral blood. The receptors originated from an older woman with acute or convalescent COVID-19.

The rearrangement links TRBV2 to TRBJ1-5; 8 bases are a match to TRBD1. The CDR3 is made up of 15 amino acids. CDR1 is SNHLY and CDR2 is FYNNEI in the germline V gene. Germline trimming cut 6 bases from V and 6 bases from J; bases unmatched to any gene: 10. Here the CDR3 reads CASSRPGGLPQPQHF. In nucleotides, the CDR3 is TGTGCCAGCAGCCGACCAGGGGGCCTCCCTCAGCCCCAGCATTTT.

The chain recombines TRBV4-2 with TRBJ1-1; 8 bases align to TRBD1. The V gene's germline CDR1 is LGHNA and CDR2 YNFKEQ. V gave up 1 base and J gave up 7 bases; unmatched junction bases: 8. CDR3 length: 15 amino acids. CDR3 in amino acids: CASSQGTGSGGEAFF. For the CDR3, the DNA is TGTGCCAGCAGCCAAGGGACAGGGTCTGGGGGTGAAGCTTTCTTT.

J is TRBJ1-1 and V is TRBV10-3, with 8 nucleotides matching TRBD1. The CDR3 length is 14 residues. J was trimmed by 2 bases and V by 7 bases; bases with no gene match: 6. Germline V CDR1 and CDR2: ENHRY, SYGVKD. The CDR3 region has the DNA TGTGCCATCACCCCGGGACAGGTCAACACTGAAGCTTTCTTT. Amino acids: CAITPGQVNTEAFF.

The chain uses TRBV7-2 and TRBJ1-4; 9 bases line up with TRBD1. The V and J ends lost 5 bases and 5 bases, in that order; junction bases with no gene match: 3. Germline assignment: CDR1 SGHTA and CDR2 FQGNSA. There are 14 residues in the CDR3. CDR3 residues: CASSPDRGNEKLFF. Here the CDR3 DNA reads TGTGCCAGCAGCCCTGACAGGGGGAATGAAAAACTGTTTTTT.

This clone has a single count. This sample includes further DNA sequences coding for the same CDR3. This chain connects TRBV19 to TRBJ1-1; a weak D match, TRBD1 (5 bases). V lost 4 bases, J lost 1 base, and 7 bases lay in between. The CDR3 is 13 residues long. From germline, CDR1 is LNHDA and CDR2 SQIVND (reference sequence). The CDR3 loop reads CASSTTGNTEAFF. CDR3 in DNA: TGTGCCAGTAGTACAACAGGGAACACTGAAGCTTTCTTT.

The chain employs TRBV19 and TRBJ2-7, with D hard to call. With 5 bases removed from V and 0 bases from J, the gap between germline ends came to 11 bases. The CDR3 runs to 14 residues. Germline values: CDR1 LNHDA, CDR2 SQIVND (reference sequence). The CDR3 DNA follows: TGTGCCAGTAGTGTTACAGCCAGCTCCTACGAGCAGTACTTC. Protein product: CASSVTASSYEQYF.

The rearrangement links TRBV7-9 to TRBJ1-1; 7 bases fit TRBD1. This CDR3 has 12 amino acids. Per germline, CDR1 SEHNR and CDR2 FQNEAQ (reference sequence). V lost 5 bases to trimming and J lost 11 bases; unmatched junction nucleotides: 8. CDR3 DNA: TGTGCCAGCAGCGTTACAGGGGTCATGGCTTTCTTT. Its protein is CASSVTGVMAFF.

This rearrangement joins TRBV30 to TRBJ1-6; weak D call: TRBD1 (5 bases). Trimming cost V 1 base and J 9 bases, with 13 bases left between them. The germline gives CDR1 GTSNPN, CDR2 SVGIG (reference sequence). This CDR3 is built from 14 residues. The CDR3 DNA reads as TGTGCCTGGAGTGATCAGGGAGGGTTTTCACCCCTCCACTTT. Its translation: CAWSDQGGFSPLHF.

The rearrangement links TRBV4-2 to TRBJ1-5; TRBD1 matches at 11 bases. The CDR3 contains 20 residues. Trimming removed 1 base from V and 5 bases from J; junction bases left unmatched: 16. Germline CDR1 LGHNA, CDR2 YNFKEQ. This chain's CDR3 is CASSQGPGQGGLSNHQPQHF. CDR3 nucleotides: TGTGCCAGCAGCCAAGGTCCGGGACAGGGGGGCCTCTCAAATCATCAGCCCCAGCATTTT.

In its sample, this clone was seen many times. The J gene is TRBJ1-5, the V gene TRBV19; 7 bases align to TRBD1. The germline CDR1 and CDR2 sequences are LNHDA and SQIVND (reference sequence). Unmatched junction bases numbered 11, after V lost 6 bases and J lost 6 bases. CDR3 length: 15 amino acids. The CDR3 coding sequence is TGTGCCAGTAGCGGGAGACAGGGCTGGGGTCAGCCCCAGCATTTT. It yields the protein CASSGRQGWGQPQHF. Filled out from reference TRBV19 and TRBJ1-5, the complete variable domain reads DGGITQSPKYLFRKEGQNVTLSCEQNLNHDAMYWYRQDPGQGLRLIYYSQIVNDFQKGDIAEGYSVSREKKESFPLTVTSAQKNPTAFYLCASSGRQGWGQPQHFGDGTRLSIL.

The genes are TRBV28 and TRBJ1-6; possibly TRBD1 for D (6 bases). CDR1 MDHEN and CDR2 SYDVKM come from the germline V gene. The CDR3 is 15 amino acids. V lost 6 bases and J 11 bases, leaving 20 bases between the germline ends. CDR3 sequence reads: CASSLTQGQLTPLHF. The CDR3 DNA is TGTGCCAGCAGCCTTACCCAGGGACAATTGACACCCCTCCACTTT.

The chain uses TRBV12-3 or TRBV12-4 and TRBJ2-2, with unresolved D. This CDR3 has 13 amino acids. V was cut by 6 bases and J by 6 bases, with 11 bases left in between. The CDR3 is CASRQTAPGELFF. The CDR3 bases are TGTGCCAGCAGGCAAACAGCACCCGGGGAGCTGTTTTTT.

This chain joins TRBV5-1 and TRBJ2-3; TRBD1 matches at 7 bases. The CDR3 runs 17 residues. With 4 bases clipped from V and 4 bases from J, the junction kept 15 bases outside the gene matches. Per the germline V gene, CDR1 is SGHRS and CDR2 is YFSETQ. CDR3 DNA sequence: TGCGCCAGCAGCCGCACCATGACAGGGATGGACGCAGATACGCAGTATTTT. It encodes CASSRTMTGMDADTQYF.

The chain carries TRBV7-8 and TRBJ2-7, with 7 bases aligning to TRBD1. This CDR3 is 16 amino acids long. Trimming at V came to 1 base and at J to 5 bases, leaving 11 bases not matched to a gene. Germline CDR1 reads SGHVS; CDR2 reads FQNEAQ. CDR3 protein: CASSLVGGQGDDEQYF. The CDR3 region has the DNA TGTGCCAGCAGCTTAGTAGGTGGGCAGGGGGACGACGAGCAGTACTTC.

The rearrangement uses TRBV7-9 and TRBJ1-2; unclear D gene. Germline V lookup: CDR1 SEHNR, CDR2 FQNEAQ (reference sequence). V lost 5 bases to trimming and J lost 1 base, with 11 bases between them. The CDR3 totals 14 residues. In DNA form, the CDR3 reads TGTGCCAGCAGCGTAGGGAGCGTTAACTATGGCTACACCTTC. Translation: CASSVGSVNYGYTF.

This clone has a handful of counts. The chain recombines TRBV2 with TRBJ2-3; unclear D gene. Deletions cut 7 bases from V and 0 bases from J, with 11 bases between. From germline, CDR1 is SNHLY and CDR2 FYNNEI. The CDR3 sequence is 14 residues long. CDR3 amino acids: CASTTTASTDTQYF. The CDR3, as DNA: TGTGCCAGCACTACCACTGCTAGCACAGATACGCAGTATTTT.

V and J are TRBV6-1 and TRBJ1-5; D gene ambiguous. V was cut by 0 bases and J by 3 bases, with 9 bases left in between. This CDR3 comprises 15 residues. Germline loops: CDR1 MNHNS, CDR2 SASEGT. The CDR3 sequence is CASSEADNYNQPQHF. CDR3 DNA sequence: TGTGCCAGCAGTGAAGCGGATAACTACAATCAGCCCCAGCATTTT.

The chain employs TRBV6-2 or TRBV6-3 and TRBJ1-2; D may be TRBD1 (5 bases). V dropped 1 base and J dropped 4 bases, with 7 bases sitting between them. Per germline, CDR1 MNHEY and CDR2 SVGEGT. This CDR3 contains 13 residues. The CDR3 sequence: CASSYWQGYGYTF. CDR3 sequence (DNA): TGTGCCAGCAGTTACTGGCAGGGCTATGGCTACACCTTC.

V usage is TRBV19 and J usage is TRBJ1-5; D unresolved. V lost 1 base and J lost 4, with 8 bases in between. Germline-derived CDR1 and CDR2 are LNHDA and SQIVND (reference sequence). This CDR3 spans 14 amino acids. The CDR3 DNA sequence: TGTGCCAGTAGTATAGTAGCGGGGAATCAGCCCCAGCATTTT. Translating gives CASSIVAGNQPQHF.

V usage is TRBV7-9 and J usage is TRBJ1-4; D is perhaps TRBD1 (6 bases). V lost 2 bases and J lost 3, with 10 bases in between. The CDR3 runs to 15 residues. Germline V gene lookup returns CDR1 SEHNR and CDR2 FQNEAQ (reference sequence). In DNA, the CDR3 is TGTGCCAGCAGCTTACTCACAGGGTCTAATGAAAAACTGTTTTTT. Its translation is CASSLLTGSNEKLFF.

This rearrangement joins TRBV3-1 (or the pseudogene TRBV3-2) to TRBJ2-3; the match to TRBD2 covers 7 bases. Germline CDR1 LGHDT, CDR2 YNNKEL (reference sequence). The trim removed 0 bases at V and 3 bases at J, leaving 0 bases unmatched. CDR3 length equals 14 residues. The chain's CDR3 is CASSQDSGTDTQYF. The CDR3 nucleotides read TGTGCCAGCAGCCAAGATAGCGGGACAGATACGCAGTATTTT.

The chain joins TRBV6-5 to TRBJ1-6; D gene ambiguous. CDR3 length equals 14 residues. Germline assignment: CDR1 MNHEY and CDR2 SVGAGI. V was shortened by 2 bases and J by 7 bases, with 9 bases between the two germline ends. The CDR3 nucleotides are TGTGCCAGCAGTTACCTGGCGAGGAATTCACCCCTCCACTTT. Protein sequence: CASSYLARNSPLHF.

The chain carries TRBV18 and TRBJ1-5; TRBD1 aligns across 9 bases. The ends lost 4 bases at V and 3 bases at J; junction bases unmatched: 7. The CDR3 is 16 amino acids. Germline V lookup: CDR1 KGHSH, CDR2 LQKENI. CDR3 residues: CASSREQGANNQPQHF. CDR3 DNA: TGTGCCAGCTCACGGGAACAGGGGGCCAACAATCAGCCCCAGCATTTT. The whole variable domain, filled in from reference TRBV18 and TRBJ1-5, reads NAGVMQNPRHLVRRRGQEARLRCSPMKGHSHVYWYRQLPEEGLKFMVYLQKENIIDESGMPKERFSAEFPKEGPSILRIQQVVRGDSAAYFCASSREQGANNQPQHFGDGTRLSIL.

The chain recombines TRBV2 with TRBJ1-5; 8 bases are a match to TRBD1. Germline V gene data show CDR1 as SNHLY and CDR2 as FYNNEI. There are 14 residues in the CDR3. Losses at the gene ends were 6 bases for V and 10 bases for J; bases not matched to a gene: 11. The CDR3 spells CASRVQGARQPQHF. CDR3 DNA sequence: TGTGCCAGCAGAGTTCAGGGGGCGCGTCAACCCCAGCATTTT.

This chain joins TRBV6-2 or TRBV6-3 and TRBJ1-5; D perhaps matches TRBD1 (6 bases). This CDR3 is 17 amino acids long. The V end lost 2 bases, the J end lost 5 bases, and 19 bases lay between the germline ends. The germline CDR1 and CDR2 sequences are MNHEY and SVGEGT. Here the CDR3 reads CASSYRKVGGRHQPQHF. The CDR3 nucleotides are TGTGCCAGCAGTTACCGGAAGGTAGGGGGAAGGCATCAGCCCCAGCATTTT.

This clone was picked up many times. The gene calls are TRBV7-6 and TRBJ1-1; 7 bases match TRBD1. With 1 base clipped from V and 0 bases from J, the junction kept 2 bases outside the gene matches. The CDR3 is made up of 15 amino acids. Germline V CDR1 and CDR2: SGHVS, FNYEAQ. CDR3 amino acids: CASSLEGAMNTEAFF. CDR3 nucleotides: TGTGCCAGCAGCTTAGAGGGGGCGATGAACACTGAAGCTTTCTTT.

This clone was seen more than once but under ten times. The J gene is TRBJ1-1, the V gene TRBV18; D uncertain. CDR1 and CDR2 from the germline V gene are KGHSH and LQKENI. The CDR3 covers 13 residues. V lost 4 bases, J lost 0 bases, and 6 bases lay in between. CDR3 sequence reads: CASSQIMNTEAFF. CDR3 sequence (DNA): TGTGCCAGCTCACAAATTATGAACACTGAAGCTTTCTTT. Using reference TRBV18 and TRBJ1-1 for the parts outside the CDR3, the full variable domain is NAGVMQNPRHLVRRRGQEARLRCSPMKGHSHVYWYRQLPEEGLKFMVYLQKENIIDESGMPKERFSAEFPKEGPSILRIQQVVRGDSAAYFCASSQIMNTEAFFGQGTRLTVV.

The gene calls are TRBV15 and TRBJ1-4; unclear D gene. This CDR3 is built from 16 residues. The germline V and J ends were trimmed by 0 bases and 8 bases, with 16 bases remaining between them. Looked up from germline, CDR1 is LNHNV and CDR2 is YYDKDF (reference sequence). CDR3 nucleotide sequence: TGTGCCACCAGCAGAGATCAGCCGGCGGCTAGGGAAAAACTGTTTTTT. Protein product: CATSRDQPAAREKLFF.

This chain connects TRBV27 to TRBJ1-1, with D hard to call. This CDR3 comprises 15 residues. Trimming took 8 bases from V and 2 from J, leaving 18 bases between them. Germline CDR1 and CDR2: MNHEY and SMNVEV (reference sequence). The CDR3 nucleotides are TGTGCCAGCGGATCCATGCAACGGGTAAACACTGAAGCTTTCTTT. As protein: CASGSMQRVNTEAFF.

The chain recombines TRBV29-1 with TRBJ2-7, with D maybe TRBD2 (5 bases). With 3 bases removed from V and 3 bases from J, the gap between germline ends came to 9 bases. The CDR3 sequence is 12 residues long. Per germline, CDR1 SQVTM and CDR2 ANQGSEA. The CDR3 DNA is TGCAGCGTTGAGACTGGGAGCTACGAGCAGTACTTC. It codes for CSVETGSYEQYF.